The T cell receptor (beta chain) under discussion was sequenced for a study of shared clonotypes between healthy human individuals. Study-wide results and caveats: Rarefaction showed sorted-subset sequencing was incomplete despite large depth.

Profiling relied on immunoSEQ multiplex PCR, and the TCRdb table lists in-frame clones only, not all of them. This sample has over 2,000,000 clones; 93% occur once, and the top ten carry approximately 1.7%. Naive CD8 cells lacked CD45RO, underwent positive selection for CCR7 and left out terminally differentiated effector memory CD45RA+ cells. The V gene's germline CDR1 is ENHRY and CDR2 SYGVKD. The CDR3 sequence is 14 residues long. After removal of 8 bases from V and 1 base from J, the junction contained 4 bases not matched to a gene. This clone appeared once. The antigen is unknown. The material sequenced was naive CD8+ T cells from PBMCs. The V gene is TRBV10-3, the J gene TRBJ2-3, with 9 positions matching TRBD2. The receptor was isolated from a man aged 18-30 years in good health. Some clones in this sample may be carry-over from other donors' samples. The CDR3 nucleotides read TGTGCCATCGCGGGAGGGCCGGGCACAGATACGCAGTATTTT. Protein sequence: CAIAGGPGTDTQYF.